This T cell receptor (beta chain) was identified during a study of blood T cells in healthy people across ages. Study outcomes and limitations: Naive and antigen-experienced cells could not be conclusively compared, given unsorted PBMCs.

For this clonotype: The antigen is not known.

The second PCR ran roughly 7 to 11 cycles with a sample-barcoded 5' primer and J-beta primers. One entry per CDR3 protein, called by TCRdb with MiXCR from the 5' RACE reads. Seen here are some 760,000 distinct CDR3 sequences, around a quarter observed once, and the top ten hold under 4.5%. The CDR3 length is 15 residues. Looked up from germline, CDR1 is SEHNR and CDR2 is FQNEAQ (reference sequence). Trimming took 5 bases from V and 0 from J; bases not matched to a gene: 2. The data were also submitted as part of a second study, on T cells of mothers and their children. That report notes: Similar effects of thymic selection on TCR recombination output were recorded in related and unrelated pairs.

What was sequenced was blood. The chain combines TRBV7-9 with TRBJ2-5, with 11 bases fitting TRBD1. The source of this sequence is a boy between 10 and 17 years old in good health. The CDR3 region has the DNA TGTGCCAGCAGCGGGGACAGGGGGTACCAAGAGACCCAGTACTTC. Translation gives CASSGDRGYQETQYF.